This paragraph covers one T cell receptor beta chain sequence. The data stem from a study of blood T cell repertoires in COVID-19. Turning to the study itself: Samples representing acute and convalescent COVID-19 were sourced from the United States, Italy and Spain.

The CDR3 is 20 residues long. Profiled with immunoSEQ multiplex PCR; TCRdb holds only in-frame clones, not every one. The sample lists a few hundred thousand clones, more than 90% occurring once. This chain links TRBV21-1 with TRBJ1-6. TRBV21-1 is flagged as a pseudogene. This clonotype was obtained from a woman in her 30s who had recovered from COVID-19. Material: PBMCs or T cells enriched from blood (not recorded which). The CDR3 coding sequence is TGTGCCAGCATCCCTCCGAGGCCTACAACGGCCCTCCGGAGTGGTTCACCCCTCCACTTT. This codes for CASIPPRPTTALRSGSPLHF.